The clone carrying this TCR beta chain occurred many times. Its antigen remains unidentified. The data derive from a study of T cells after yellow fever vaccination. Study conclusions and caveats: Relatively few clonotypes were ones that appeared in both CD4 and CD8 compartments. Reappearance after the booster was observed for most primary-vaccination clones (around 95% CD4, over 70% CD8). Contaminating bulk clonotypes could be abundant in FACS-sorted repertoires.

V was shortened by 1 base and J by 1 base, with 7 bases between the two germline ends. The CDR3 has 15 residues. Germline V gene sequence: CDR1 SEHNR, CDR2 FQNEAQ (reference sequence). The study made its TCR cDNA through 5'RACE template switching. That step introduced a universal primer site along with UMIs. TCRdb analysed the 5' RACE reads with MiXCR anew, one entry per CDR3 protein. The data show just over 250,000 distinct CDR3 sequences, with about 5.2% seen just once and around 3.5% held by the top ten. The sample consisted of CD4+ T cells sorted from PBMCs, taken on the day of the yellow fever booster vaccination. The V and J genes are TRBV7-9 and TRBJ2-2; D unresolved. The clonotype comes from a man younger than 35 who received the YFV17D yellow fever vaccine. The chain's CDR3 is CASSLGVVNTGELFF. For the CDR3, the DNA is TGTGCCAGCAGCTTAGGAGTCGTGAACACCGGGGAGCTGTTTTTT.